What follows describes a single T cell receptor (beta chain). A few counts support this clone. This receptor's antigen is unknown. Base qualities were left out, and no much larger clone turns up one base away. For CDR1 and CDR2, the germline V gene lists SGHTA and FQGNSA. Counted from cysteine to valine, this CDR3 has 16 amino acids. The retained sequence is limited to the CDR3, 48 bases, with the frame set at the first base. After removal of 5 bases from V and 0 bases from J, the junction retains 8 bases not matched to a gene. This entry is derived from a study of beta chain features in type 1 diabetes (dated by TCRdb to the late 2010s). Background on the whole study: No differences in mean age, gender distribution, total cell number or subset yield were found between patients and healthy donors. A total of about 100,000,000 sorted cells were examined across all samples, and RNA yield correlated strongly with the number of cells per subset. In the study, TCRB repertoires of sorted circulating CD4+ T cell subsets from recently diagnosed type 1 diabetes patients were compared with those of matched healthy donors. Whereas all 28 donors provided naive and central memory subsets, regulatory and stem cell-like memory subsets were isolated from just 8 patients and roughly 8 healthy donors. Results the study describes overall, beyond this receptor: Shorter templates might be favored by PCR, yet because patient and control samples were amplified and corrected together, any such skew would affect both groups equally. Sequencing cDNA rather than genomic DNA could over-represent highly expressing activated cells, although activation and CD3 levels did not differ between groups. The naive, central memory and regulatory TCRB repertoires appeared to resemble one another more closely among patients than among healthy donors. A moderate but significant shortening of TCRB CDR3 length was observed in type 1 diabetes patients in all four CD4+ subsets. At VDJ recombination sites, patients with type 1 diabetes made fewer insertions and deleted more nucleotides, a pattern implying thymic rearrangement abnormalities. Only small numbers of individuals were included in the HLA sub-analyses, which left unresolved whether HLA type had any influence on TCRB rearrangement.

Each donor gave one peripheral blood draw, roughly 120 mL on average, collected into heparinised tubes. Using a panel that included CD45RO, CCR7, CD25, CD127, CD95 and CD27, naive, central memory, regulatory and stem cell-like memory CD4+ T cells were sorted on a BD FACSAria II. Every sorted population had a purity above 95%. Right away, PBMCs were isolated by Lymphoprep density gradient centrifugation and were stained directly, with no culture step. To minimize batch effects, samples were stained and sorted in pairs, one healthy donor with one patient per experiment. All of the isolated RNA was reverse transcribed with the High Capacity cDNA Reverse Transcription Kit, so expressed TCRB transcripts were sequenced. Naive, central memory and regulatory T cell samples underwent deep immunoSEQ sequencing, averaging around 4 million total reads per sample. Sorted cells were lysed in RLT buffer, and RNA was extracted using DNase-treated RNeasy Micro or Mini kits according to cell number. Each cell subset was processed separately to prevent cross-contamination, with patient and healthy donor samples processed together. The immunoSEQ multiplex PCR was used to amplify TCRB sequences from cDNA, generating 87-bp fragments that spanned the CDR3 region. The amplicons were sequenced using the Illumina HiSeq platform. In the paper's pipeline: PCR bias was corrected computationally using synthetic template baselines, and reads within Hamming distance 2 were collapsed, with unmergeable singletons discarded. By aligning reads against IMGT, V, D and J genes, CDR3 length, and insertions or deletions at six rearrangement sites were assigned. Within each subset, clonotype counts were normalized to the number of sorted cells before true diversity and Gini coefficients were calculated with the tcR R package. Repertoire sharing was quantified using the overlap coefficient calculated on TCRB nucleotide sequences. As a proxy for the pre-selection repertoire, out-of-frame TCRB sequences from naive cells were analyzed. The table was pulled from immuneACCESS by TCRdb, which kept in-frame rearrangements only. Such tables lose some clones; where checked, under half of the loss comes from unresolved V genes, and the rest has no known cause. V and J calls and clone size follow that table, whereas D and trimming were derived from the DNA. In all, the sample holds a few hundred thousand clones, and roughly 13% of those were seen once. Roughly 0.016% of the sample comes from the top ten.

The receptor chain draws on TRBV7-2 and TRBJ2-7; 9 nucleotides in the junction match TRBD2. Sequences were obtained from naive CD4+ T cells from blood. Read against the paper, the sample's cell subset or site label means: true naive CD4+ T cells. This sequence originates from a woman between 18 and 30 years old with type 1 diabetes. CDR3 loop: CASSLRTSANSYEQYV. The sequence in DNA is TGTGCCAGCAGCCTGCGGACTAGCGCGAACTCCTACGAGCAGTACGTC.